Below are 5 T cell receptor beta chains sequenced from a single sample in a study of T-cell reconstitution after alpha-beta-depleted transplantation in children. It was with unique molecular identifiers that the TCRbeta library was prepared. TCRdb fed the PCR reads into MiXCR, producing one record per CDR3 protein. The data contain hundreds of thousands of distinct CDR3 sequences, about 15% of them singletons. The sequences come from PBMCs from the stem cell graft donor, collected from the stem cell graft. The receptors here all came from a human donor who donated a stem cell graft to a child with acute myeloid leukemia.

This rearrangement joins TRBV5-1 to TRBJ2-6; the D is unclear. Per germline, CDR1 SGHRS and CDR2 YFSETQ. Trimming cost V 0 bases and J 2 bases, with 12 bases left between them. CDR3 length: 17 amino acids. The CDR3 is CASSLAGSLTGANVLTF. In DNA, the CDR3 is TGCGCCAGCAGCTTGGCAGGCAGTCTGACTGGGGCCAACGTCCTGACTTTC.

The chain joins TRBV25-1 to TRBJ1-1; 8 bases align to TRBD1. Unmatched junction bases numbered 9, after V lost 5 bases and J lost 1 base. The CDR3 sequence is 16 residues long. In germline, CDR1 is MGHDK, CDR2 SYGVNS. Here the CDR3 reads CASSPSQGARNTEAFF. The CDR3 coding sequence is TGTGCCAGCAGTCCTTCCCAGGGGGCAAGGAACACTGAAGCTTTCTTT.

This clonotype was recorded many times. The chain uses TRBV6-1 and TRBJ2-7; a possible D gene is TRBD1 (6 bases). CDR3 length: 12 residues. Germline-derived CDR1 and CDR2 are MNHNS and SASEGT. V shed 10 bases and J shed 0 bases, with 10 bases lying between them. As DNA, the CDR3 is TGTGCCATAAGGACAGACTCCTACGAGCAGTACGTC. Translated, it gives CAIRTDSYEQYV.

This clonotype was counted only a few times. The V and J genes are TRBV27 and TRBJ1-5, with D possibly TRBD1 on 6 matching bases. The germline CDR1 and CDR2 sequences are MNHEY and SMNVEV (reference sequence). This CDR3 spans 14 amino acids. V lost 3 bases, J lost 4 bases, and 10 bases lay in between. The CDR3 coding sequence is TGTGCCAGCAGTTTCGGACAGAATAATCAGCCCCAGCATTTT. As protein: CASSFGQNNQPQHF.

This clonotype was observed a few times. The chain carries TRBV15 and TRBJ1-2; no definite D call. This CDR3 comprises 14 residues. Germline CDR1 reads LNHNV; CDR2 reads YYDKDF (reference sequence). V was shortened by 3 bases and J by 1 base, with 9 bases between the two germline ends. The CDR3 protein is CATSRATSNYGYTF. CDR3 DNA: TGTGCCACCAGCAGGGCCACTAGTAACTATGGCTACACCTTC. The variable domain in full, completed from reference TRBV15 and TRBJ1-2, reads DAMVIQNPRYQVTQFGKPVTLSCSQTLNHNVMYWYQQKSSQAPKLLFHYYDKDFNNEADTPDNFQSRRPNTSFCFLDIRSPGLGDTAMYLCATSRATSNYGYTFGSGTRLTVV.